The rows below give T cell receptor beta chains drawn from one sample of a study of cytomegalovirus exposure and HLA in healthy donors. The assay was immunoSEQ multiplex PCR, and TCRdb's table has in-frame clones only and misses some. The table lists approximately 190,000 clones, approximately 80% of them singletons. Sample: PBMCs. Receptors originate from a man between 18 and 29 years old in good health and CMV-seropositive. Each CDR3 is given without its conserved first and last residue. Part of the rows lack a size; the others show once, few, many or a class for expanded clones.

j_call | v_call | clone_size | cdr3_aa
TRBJ1-1 | TRBV28 | . | ASSSPGQLNTEAF
TRBJ2-2 | TRBV10-3 | . | AISEGQGKDGELF
TRBJ2-5 | TRBV4-3 | . | ASSRGLAGGLQETQY
TRBJ2-7 | TRBV4-2 | . | ASSQEGGNSYEQY
TRBJ2-1 | TRBV5-6 | . | ASSLRASGSGYEQF
TRBJ1-5 | TRBV28 | . | ASSPPGHQL
TRBJ2-5 | TRBV14 | . | ASSLAGVETQY
TRBJ2-5 | TRBV10-3 | . | AMGAGSGRQETQY
TRBJ1-2 | TRBV29-1 | . | SVDPEGALVYGYT
TRBJ1-1 | TRBV19 | . | ATTPQGRTEAF
TRBJ1-2 | TRBV18 | . | ASFPLTGEDGYT
TRBJ2-1 | TRBV6-5 | . | ASSLAGTLYNEQF
TRBJ2-5 | TRBV5-1 | . | ASSLVAVQETQY
TRBJ2-1 | TRBV15 | . | ATSREWAGGSIPYNEQF
TRBJ2-7 | TRBV4-1 | . | ASSQGPRDNEQY
TRBJ1-2 | TRBV30 | few | AWSIQGWYGYT
TRBJ2-2 | TRBV7-9 | . | ASTNLGGGELF
TRBJ2-2 | TRBV5-4 | . | ASSSPTSVNTGELF
TRBJ2-7 | TRBV9 | . | ASSVSDTAPYEQY
TRBJ2-1 | TRBV5-4 | . | ASSFTGNEQF
TRBJ2-3 | TRBV30 | . | AWFPRTAGTQY
TRBJ2-2 | TRBV29-1 | . | SVDSQTGGERSTGELF
TRBJ1-1 | TRBV18 | . | ASSLKGTENTEAF
TRBJ1-2 | TRBV6-5 | . | ASSDGVYYGYT
TRBJ2-7 | TRBV4-3 | . | ASSQRLQGAFEQY
TRBJ2-1 | TRBV5-5 | . | ASSLARDNEQF
TRBJ2-3 | TRBV27 | . | ASSSQPLTGPTDTQY
TRBJ2-7 | TRBV6-5 | . | ASGKSGRDYEQY
TRBJ2-3 | TRBV5-8 | . | ASSLWTDSTDTQY
TRBJ2-3 | TRBV7-2 | . | ASSFQGFGVTQY
TRBJ2-3 | TRBV7-6 | . | ASSLSTTSGRGTQY
TRBJ2-7 | TRBV14 | . | ASSLRLAGNEQY
TRBJ2-1 | TRBV9 | . | ASSVAGVGYNEQF
TRBJ2-3 | TRBV11-2 | . | ASSFNPGGTDTQY
TRBJ1-2 | TRBV4-3 | . | ASSQEAQGYYGYT
TRBJ2-3 | TRBV6-4 | . | ASSGEADTQY
TRBJ2-1 | TRBV30 | . | AWSLGRAVEQF
TRBJ2-3 | TRBV5-1 | . | ASSRTITDTQY
TRBJ2-1 | TRBV29-1 | . | SVESGTAF
TRBJ2-7 | TRBV11-2 | . | ASSVTSPSEQY
TRBJ2-7 | TRBV7-7 | . | ASSSPDRNYEQY
TRBJ2-1 | TRBV14 | . | ASRGLLAHNEQF
TRBJ2-5 | TRBV18 | . | ASSPQTAGTGKETQY
TRBJ1-3 | TRBV11-3 | . | ASSLGTDPGNTIY
TRBJ2-2 | TRBV5-1 | . | ASSFGLAGNTGELF
TRBJ2-3 | TRBV5-6 | few | ASSPGARETSTDTQY
TRBJ2-7 | TRBV27 | . | ASSLSGQGQGLYEQY
TRBJ2-7 | TRBV7-9 | . | ASSLEAGQDYEQY
TRBJ2-1 | TRBV4-1 | . | ASSQASDRARGEQF
TRBJ2-7 | TRBV20-1 | . | SARDRHEQY
TRBJ2-7 | TRBV7-2 | . | ASSRAGYEQY
TRBJ2-1 | TRBV5-4 | few | ASSLDRGNEQF
TRBJ2-1 | TRBV27 | . | ASKRVSYNEQF